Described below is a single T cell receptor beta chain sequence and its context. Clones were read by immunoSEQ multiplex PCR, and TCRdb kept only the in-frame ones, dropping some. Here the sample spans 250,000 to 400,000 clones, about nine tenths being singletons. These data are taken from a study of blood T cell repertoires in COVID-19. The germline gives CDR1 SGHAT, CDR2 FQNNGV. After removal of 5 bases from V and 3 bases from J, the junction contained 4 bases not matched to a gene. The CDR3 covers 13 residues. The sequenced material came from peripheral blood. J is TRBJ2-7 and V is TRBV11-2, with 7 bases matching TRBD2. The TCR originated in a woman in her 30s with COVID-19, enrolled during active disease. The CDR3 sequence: CASSPGTNYEQYF. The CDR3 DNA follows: TGTGCCAGCAGCCCCGGGACTAACTACGAGCAGTACTTC.